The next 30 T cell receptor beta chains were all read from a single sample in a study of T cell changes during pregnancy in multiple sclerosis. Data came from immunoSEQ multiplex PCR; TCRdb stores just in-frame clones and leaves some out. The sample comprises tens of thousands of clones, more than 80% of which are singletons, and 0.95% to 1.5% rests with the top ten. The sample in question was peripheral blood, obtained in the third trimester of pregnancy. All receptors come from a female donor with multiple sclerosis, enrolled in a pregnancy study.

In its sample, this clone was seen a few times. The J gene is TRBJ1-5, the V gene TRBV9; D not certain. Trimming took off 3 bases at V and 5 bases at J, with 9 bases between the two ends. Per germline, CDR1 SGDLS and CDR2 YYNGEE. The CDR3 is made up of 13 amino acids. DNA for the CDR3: TGTGCCAGCAGCGCCCGGGGAGATCAGCCCCAGCATTTT. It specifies CASSARGDQPQHF.

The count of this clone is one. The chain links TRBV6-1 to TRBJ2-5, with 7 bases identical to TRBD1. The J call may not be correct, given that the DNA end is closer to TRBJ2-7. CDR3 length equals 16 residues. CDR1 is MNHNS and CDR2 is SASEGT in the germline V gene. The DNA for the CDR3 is TGTGCCAGCAGTGAAATTCCAGGGGGAAGCTCCTACGAGCAGTACTTC. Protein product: CASSEIPGGSSYEQYF.

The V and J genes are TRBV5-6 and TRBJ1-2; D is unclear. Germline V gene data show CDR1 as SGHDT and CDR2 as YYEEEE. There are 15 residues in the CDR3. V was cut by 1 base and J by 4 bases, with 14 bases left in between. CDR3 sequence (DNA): TGTGCCAGCAGCTTGAGGATGGCGGAGTTCTATGGCTACACCTTC. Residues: CASSLRMAEFYGYTF.

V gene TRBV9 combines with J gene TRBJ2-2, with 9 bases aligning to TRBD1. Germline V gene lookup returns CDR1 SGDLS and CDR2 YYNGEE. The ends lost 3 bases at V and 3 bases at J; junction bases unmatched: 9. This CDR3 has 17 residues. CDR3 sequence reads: CASSDRRDRADTGELFF. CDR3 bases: TGTGCCAGCAGCGACCGACGGGACAGGGCGGACACCGGGGAGCTGTTTTTT.

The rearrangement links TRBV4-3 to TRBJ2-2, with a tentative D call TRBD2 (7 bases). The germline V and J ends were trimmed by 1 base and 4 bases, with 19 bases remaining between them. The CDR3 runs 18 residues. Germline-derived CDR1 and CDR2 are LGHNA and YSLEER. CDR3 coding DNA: TGCGCCAGCAGCCAAGCACCCGGGGGGCGGGTTGTCACCGGGGAGCTGTTTTTT. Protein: CASSQAPGGRVVTGELFF.

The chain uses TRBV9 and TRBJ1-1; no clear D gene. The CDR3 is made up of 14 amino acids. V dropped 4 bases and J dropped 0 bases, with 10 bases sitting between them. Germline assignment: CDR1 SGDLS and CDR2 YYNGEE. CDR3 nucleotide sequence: TGTGCCAGCAGCTTTTACCAGATGAACACTGAAGCTTTCTTT. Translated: CASSFYQMNTEAFF.

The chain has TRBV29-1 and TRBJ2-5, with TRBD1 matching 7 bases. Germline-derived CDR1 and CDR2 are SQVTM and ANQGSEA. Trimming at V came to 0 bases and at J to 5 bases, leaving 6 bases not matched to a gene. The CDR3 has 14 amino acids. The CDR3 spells CSVEDPQGVETQYF. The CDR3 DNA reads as TGCAGCGTTGAAGATCCTCAGGGGGTGGAGACCCAGTACTTC.

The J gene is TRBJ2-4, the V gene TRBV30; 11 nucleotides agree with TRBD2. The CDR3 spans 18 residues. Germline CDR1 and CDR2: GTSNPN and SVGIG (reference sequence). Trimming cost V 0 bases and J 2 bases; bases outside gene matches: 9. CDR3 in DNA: TGTGCCTGGAGTGTTGGTGTTAGCGGGAGGGCCCCCAAAAACATTCAGTACTTC. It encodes CAWSVGVSGRAPKNIQYF.

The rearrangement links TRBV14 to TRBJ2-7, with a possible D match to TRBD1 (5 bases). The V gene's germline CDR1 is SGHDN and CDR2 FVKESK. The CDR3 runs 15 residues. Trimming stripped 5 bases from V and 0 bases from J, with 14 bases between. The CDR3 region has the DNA TGTGCCAGCAGCGTGCTTACAGGATACTCCTACGAGCAGTACTTC. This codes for CASSVLTGYSYEQYF.

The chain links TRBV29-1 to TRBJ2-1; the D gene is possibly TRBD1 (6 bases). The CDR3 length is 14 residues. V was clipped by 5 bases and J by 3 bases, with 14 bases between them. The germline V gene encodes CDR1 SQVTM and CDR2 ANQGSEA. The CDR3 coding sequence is TGCAGCGTTTCCGGGACAAATTTCTACAATGAGCAGTTCTTC. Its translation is CSVSGTNFYNEQFF.

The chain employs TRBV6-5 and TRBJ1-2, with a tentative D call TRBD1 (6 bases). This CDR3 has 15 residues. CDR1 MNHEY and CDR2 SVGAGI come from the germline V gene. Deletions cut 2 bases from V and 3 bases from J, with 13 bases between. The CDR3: CASSYQRDIDYGYTF. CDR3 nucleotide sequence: TGTGCCAGCAGTTACCAAAGGGACATTGACTATGGCTACACCTTC.

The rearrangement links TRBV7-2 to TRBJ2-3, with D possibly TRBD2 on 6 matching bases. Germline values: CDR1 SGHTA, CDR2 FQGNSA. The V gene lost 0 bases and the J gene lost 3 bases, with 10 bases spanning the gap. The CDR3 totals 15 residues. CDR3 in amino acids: CASSLALARTDTQYF. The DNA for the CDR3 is TGTGCCAGCAGCTTAGCACTAGCCAGGACAGATACGCAGTATTTT.

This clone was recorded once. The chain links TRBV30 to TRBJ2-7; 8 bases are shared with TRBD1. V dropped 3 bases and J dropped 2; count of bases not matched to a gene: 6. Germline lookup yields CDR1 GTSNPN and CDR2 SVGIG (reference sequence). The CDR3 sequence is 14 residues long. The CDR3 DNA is TGTGCCTGGAGCGACAGGGGAGTTGCCTACGAGCAGTACTTC. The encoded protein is CAWSDRGVAYEQYF.

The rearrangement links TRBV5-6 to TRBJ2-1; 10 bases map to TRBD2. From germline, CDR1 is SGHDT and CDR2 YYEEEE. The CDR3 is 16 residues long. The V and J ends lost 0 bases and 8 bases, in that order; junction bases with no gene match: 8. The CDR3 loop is CASSLAASGRLDEQFF. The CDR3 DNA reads TGTGCCAGCAGCTTGGCCGCTAGCGGGAGATTGGATGAGCAGTTCTTC.

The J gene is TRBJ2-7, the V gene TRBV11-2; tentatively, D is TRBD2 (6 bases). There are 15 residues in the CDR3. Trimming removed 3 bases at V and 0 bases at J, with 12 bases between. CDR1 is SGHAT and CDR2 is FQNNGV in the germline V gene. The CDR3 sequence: CASSLLAQSSYEQYF. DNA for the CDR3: TGTGCCAGCAGCTTGCTAGCGCAGAGCTCCTACGAGCAGTACTTC.

CDR3 region: CVRPGPAGGPQETQYF. DNA for the CDR3: TGTGTCCGACCGGGCCCAGCGGGAGGGCCCCAAGAGACCCAGTACTTC. This chain connects TRBV19 to TRBJ2-5; TRBD2 matches at 10 bases. The CDR3 spans 16 residues. The germline V gene has CDR1 LNHDA and CDR2 SQIVND (reference sequence).

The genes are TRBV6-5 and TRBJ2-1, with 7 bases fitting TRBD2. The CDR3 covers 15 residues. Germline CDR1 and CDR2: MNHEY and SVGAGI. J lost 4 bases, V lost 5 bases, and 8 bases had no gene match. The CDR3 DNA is TGTGCCAGCAGTCTGGCTAGCGGAGCATACAATGAGCAGTTCTTC. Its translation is CASSLASGAYNEQFF.

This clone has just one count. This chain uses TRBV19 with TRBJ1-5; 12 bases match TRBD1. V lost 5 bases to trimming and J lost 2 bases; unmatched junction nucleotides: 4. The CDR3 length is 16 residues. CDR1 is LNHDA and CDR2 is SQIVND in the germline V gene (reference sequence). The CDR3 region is CASSLGTGGGNQPQHF. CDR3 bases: TGTGCCAGTAGTCTTGGGACAGGGGGCGGCAATCAGCCCCAGCATTTT.

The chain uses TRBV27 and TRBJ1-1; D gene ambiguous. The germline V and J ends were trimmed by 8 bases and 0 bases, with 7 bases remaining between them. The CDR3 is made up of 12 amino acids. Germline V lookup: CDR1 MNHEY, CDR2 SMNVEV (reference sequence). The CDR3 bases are TGTGCCAGCGGCTTCATGAACACTGAAGCTTTCTTT. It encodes CASGFMNTEAFF.

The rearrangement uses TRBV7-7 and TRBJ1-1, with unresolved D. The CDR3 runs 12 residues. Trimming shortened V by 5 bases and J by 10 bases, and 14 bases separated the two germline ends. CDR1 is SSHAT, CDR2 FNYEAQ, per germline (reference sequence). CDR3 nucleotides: TGTGCCAGCAGCCCGGTTGAGGGTCCAGCTTTCTTT. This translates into CASSPVEGPAFF.

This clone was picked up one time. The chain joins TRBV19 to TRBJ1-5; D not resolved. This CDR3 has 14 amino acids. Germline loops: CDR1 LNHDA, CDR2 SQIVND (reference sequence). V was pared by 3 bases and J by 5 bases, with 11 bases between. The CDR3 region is CASSIYGRDQPQHF. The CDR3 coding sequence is TGTGCCAGTAGTATCTATGGGCGGGATCAGCCCCAGCATTTT.

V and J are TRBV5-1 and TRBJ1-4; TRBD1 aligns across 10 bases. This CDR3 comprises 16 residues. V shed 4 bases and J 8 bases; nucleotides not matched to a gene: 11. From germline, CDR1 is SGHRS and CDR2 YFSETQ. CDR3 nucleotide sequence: TGCGCCAGCAGCACGGGGACAGGGGCATTTTCCGAAAAACTGTTTTTT. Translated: CASSTGTGAFSEKLFF.

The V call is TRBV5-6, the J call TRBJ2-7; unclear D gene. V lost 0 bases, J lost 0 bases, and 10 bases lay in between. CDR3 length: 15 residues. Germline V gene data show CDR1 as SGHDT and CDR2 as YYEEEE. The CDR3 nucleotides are TGTGCCAGCAGCTTGGTCAGCGTAAACTCCTACGAGCAGTACTTC. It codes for CASSLVSVNSYEQYF.

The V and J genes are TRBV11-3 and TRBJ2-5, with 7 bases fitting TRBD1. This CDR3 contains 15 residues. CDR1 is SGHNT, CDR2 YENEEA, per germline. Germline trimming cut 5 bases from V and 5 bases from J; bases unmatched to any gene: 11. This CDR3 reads CASSPQPGGWETQYF. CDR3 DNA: TGTGCCAGCAGCCCACAGCCAGGGGGTTGGGAGACCCAGTACTTC.

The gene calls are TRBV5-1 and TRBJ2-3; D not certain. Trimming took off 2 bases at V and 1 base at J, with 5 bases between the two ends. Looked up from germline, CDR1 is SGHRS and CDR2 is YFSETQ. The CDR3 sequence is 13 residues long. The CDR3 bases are TGCGCCAGCAGCTTTACGGGCACAGATACGCAGTATTTT. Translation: CASSFTGTDTQYF.

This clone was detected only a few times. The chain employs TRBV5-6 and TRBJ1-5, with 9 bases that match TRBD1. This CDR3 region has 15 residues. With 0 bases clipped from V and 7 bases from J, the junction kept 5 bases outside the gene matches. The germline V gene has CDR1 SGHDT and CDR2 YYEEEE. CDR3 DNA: TGTGCCAGCAGCTTGGGGGGACAGGGAGGGCAGCCCCAGCATTTT. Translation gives CASSLGGQGGQPQHF.

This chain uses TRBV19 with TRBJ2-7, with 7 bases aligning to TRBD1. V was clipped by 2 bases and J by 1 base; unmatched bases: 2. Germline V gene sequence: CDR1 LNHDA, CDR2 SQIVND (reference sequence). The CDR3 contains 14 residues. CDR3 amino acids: CASSIRDSSYEQYF. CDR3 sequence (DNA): TGTGCCAGTAGTATAAGGGACAGTTCCTACGAGCAGTACTTC.

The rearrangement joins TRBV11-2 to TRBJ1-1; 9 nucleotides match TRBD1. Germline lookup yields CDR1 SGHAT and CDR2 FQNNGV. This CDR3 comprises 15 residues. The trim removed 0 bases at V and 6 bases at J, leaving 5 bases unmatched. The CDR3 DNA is TGTGCCAGCAGCTTAGAGACAGGGGGTTGGTCTGAAGCTTTCTTT. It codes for CASSLETGGWSEAFF.

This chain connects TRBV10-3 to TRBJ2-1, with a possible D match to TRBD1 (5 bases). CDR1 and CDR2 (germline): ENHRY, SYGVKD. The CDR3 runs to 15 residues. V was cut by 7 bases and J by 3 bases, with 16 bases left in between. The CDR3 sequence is CAIITTGYNYNEQFF. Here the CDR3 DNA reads TGTGCCATCATCACCACAGGTTACAACTACAATGAGCAGTTCTTC.

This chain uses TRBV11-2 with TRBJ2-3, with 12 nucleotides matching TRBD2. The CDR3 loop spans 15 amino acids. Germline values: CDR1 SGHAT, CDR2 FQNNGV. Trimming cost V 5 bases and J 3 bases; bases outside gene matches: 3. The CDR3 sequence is CASSPTSGRTDTQYF. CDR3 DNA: TGTGCCAGCAGCCCGACTAGCGGGAGAACAGATACGCAGTATTTT.